Listed here is a single T cell receptor beta chain. Its antigen remains unknown. The germline CDR1 and CDR2 sequences are MNHNY and SVGAGI (reference sequence). Trimming left V 7 bases short and J 4 bases short, with 16 bases between. The CDR3 extends over 14 amino acids. Antigen-specific CD4+ T cells were expanded (with viral peptide pools) by the ViraFEST assay ahead of sequencing. Cultured cells yielded isolated CD4+ T cells after roughly 11 days. The cohort was immunized with two doses of either the BNT162b2 or mRNA-1273 vaccine. Having tested negative for nucleocapsid antibodies, the vaccine recipients showed no prior SARS-CoV-2 infection. For each well, two million PBMC were cultured with around 10 IU/ml IL-2 and roughly 9.2 ug/ml peptides. The authors replaced half the medium with IL-2 medium on days 3 and 7. This record comes from a study of vaccination effects on CD4 cells after COVID-19. Measured with immunoSEQ multiplex PCR; TCRdb has only the in-frame clones, and not every one. The repertoire holds over 25,000 clones, with about 83% as singletons.

Study-wide findings and caveats: The study, lacking early post-infection timepoints, had few convalescent patients.

The sample was CD4+ T cells from PBMCs cultured with HCoV-NL63 spike peptides, taken after COVID-19 vaccination. This sequence joins TRBV6-6 and TRBJ1-1; TRBD1 might be the D (6 bases). The sequence derives from a human donor who received a COVID-19 vaccine. Some clones in this sample may be carry-over from other donors' samples. This chain's CDR3 is CASTGQSTGTEAFF. CDR3 coding DNA: TGTGCCAGCACCGGACAGTCAACGGGCACTGAAGCTTTCTTT.